A single sample gave rise to the 5 T cell receptor beta chains below, sequenced in a study of blood T cell repertoires in COVID-19. The table came from immunoSEQ multiplex PCR; TCRdb's copy has only in-frame clones and leaves some out. The sample yields hundreds of thousands of clones, approximately 91% seen once. Sequenced sample: peripheral blood. The source is a woman aged 60-75 years with acute or convalescent COVID-19.

V gene TRBV5-4 combines with J gene TRBJ1-1; the match to TRBD1 covers 9 bases. The CDR3 sequence is 15 residues long. V was pared by 4 bases and J by 2 bases, with 6 bases of the junction left unmatched. Per germline, CDR1 SGHNT and CDR2 YYREEE (reference sequence). As DNA, the CDR3 is TGTGCCAGCAGCGCCAGACAGGGGGTAAACACTGAAGCTTTCTTT. This codes for CASSARQGVNTEAFF.

As to this clone: One end of the junction does not line up with germline, which may come from a read error. The CDR3 sequence is CASSLLGLTSSF. The CDR3 DNA follows: TGTGCCAGCAGTTTATTGGGACTTACCTCCTCCTTC. The gene calls are TRBV28 and TRBJ1-2; possibly TRBD1 for D (5 bases). CDR3 length: 12 amino acids. Germline V gene sequence: CDR1 MDHEN, CDR2 SYDVKM.

The V and J genes are TRBV3-1 (or the pseudogene TRBV3-2) and TRBJ2-1; 7 bases map to TRBD1. V shed 4 bases, J shed 12 bases, and the junction held 9 bases outside the gene matches. This CDR3 region has 13 residues. Germline V gene lookup returns CDR1 LGHDT and CDR2 YNNKEL (reference sequence). CDR3 nucleotides: TGTGCCAGCAGCCGATCGACTGCAGGGGGGCAGTTCTTC. It encodes CASSRSTAGGQFF.

The CDR3: CAISDGSGGAGDTQYF. The CDR3 DNA sequence: TGTGCCATCAGTGACGGTAGCGGGGGGGCAGGAGATACGCAGTATTTT. The rearrangement joins TRBV10-3 to TRBJ2-3; 11 bases line up with TRBD2. V lost 3 bases, J lost 5 bases, and 7 bases stayed unmatched. The CDR3 has 16 residues. Germline V gene sequence: CDR1 ENHRY, CDR2 SYGVKD.

V gene TRBV30 combines with J gene TRBJ2-7, with D possibly matching TRBD2 (6 bases). CDR3 length equals 14 residues. Trimming removed 3 bases at V and 3 bases at J, with 15 bases between. Germline values: CDR1 GTSNPN, CDR2 SVGIG (reference sequence). The CDR3 here is CAWRRGTPLYEQYF. For the CDR3, the DNA is TGTGCCTGGAGACGGGGGACGCCTCTCTACGAGCAGTACTTC. Supplemented by reference TRBV30 and TRBJ2-7, the full variable domain reads SQTIHQWPATLVQPVGSPLSLECTVEGTSNPNLYWYRQAAGRGLQLLFYSVGIGQISSEVPQNLSASRPQDRQFILSSKKLLLSDSGFYLCAWRRGTPLYEQYFGPGTRLTVT.